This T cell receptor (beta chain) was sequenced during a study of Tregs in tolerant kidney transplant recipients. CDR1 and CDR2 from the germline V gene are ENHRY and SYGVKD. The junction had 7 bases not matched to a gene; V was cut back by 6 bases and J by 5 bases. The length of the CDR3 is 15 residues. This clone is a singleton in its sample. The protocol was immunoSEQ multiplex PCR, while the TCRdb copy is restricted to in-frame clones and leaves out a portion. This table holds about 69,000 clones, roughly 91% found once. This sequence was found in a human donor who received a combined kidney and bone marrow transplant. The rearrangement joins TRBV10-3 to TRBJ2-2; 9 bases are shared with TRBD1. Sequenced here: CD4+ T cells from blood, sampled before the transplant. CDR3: CAIREGQGSTGELFF. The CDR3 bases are TGTGCCATCAGGGAAGGACAGGGGAGTACCGGGGAGCTGTTTTTT.